This T cell receptor beta chain was recorded in a study of shared clonotypes between healthy human individuals. The study, taken as a whole, reports: Clonotypes shared by all four donors outscored non-shared clonotypes in generation probability. A handful of donors showed sharing of approximately 5% of naive CD4 clonotypes.

Remarks on this clone: Its antigen is not known.

Researchers partitioned CD4+ cells into CD45RA+ naive and CD45RA-negative memory subsets. Produced via immunoSEQ multiplex PCR; TCRdb's table is partial and in-frame only. Of over a million clones in the sample, more than 75% were seen once. J gave up 4 bases and V 4 bases, and 14 bases lay outside the gene matches. The CDR3 has 19 residues. Germline values: CDR1 WSHSY, CDR2 SAAADI. This sequence originates from a man between 18 and 29 years old in good health. Some clones in this sample may be carry-over from other donors' samples. The V and J genes are TRBV10-2 and TRBJ2-3; 13 nucleotides agree with TRBD2. Sequencing was done on a sample of memory CD4+ T cells from PBMCs. Sample subset: CD45RA-negative fraction. The CDR3 DNA follows: TGCGCCAGCAGTGGAGGCACTAGCGGGAGGGCCATTGGCGCAGATACGCAGTATTTT. Amino acids: CASSGGTSGRAIGADTQYF.